This T cell receptor (beta chain) was recovered during a study of preoperative IRX-2 immunotherapy in early breast cancer. Germline CDR1 reads SSHAT; CDR2 reads FNYEAQ (reference sequence). This CDR3 is built from 16 residues. V was clipped by 5 bases and J by 3 bases; unmatched bases: 11. Assay used: immunoSEQ multiplex PCR; TCRdb lists only in-frame clones, some missing. In the table there are tens of thousands of clones, 75% of which are singletons. Treatment denoted: preoperative locoregional IRX-2 cytokine immunotherapy. This phase Ib study tested locoregional IRX-2 cytokine immunotherapy given before surgery.

The material was lymph node tissue, obtained after IRX-2 immunotherapy. This chain links TRBV7-7 with TRBJ2-5; 8 nucleotides align to TRBD1. This sequence was found in a human donor with breast cancer. The CDR3 DNA reads TGTGCCAGCAGCCCGCCCGCGCCGACAGGGGAAGAGACCCAGTACTTC. This sequence encodes CASSPPAPTGEETQYF.